This entry lists 32 T cell receptor beta chains sequenced from one sample in a study of blood T cell repertoires in COVID-19. TCRdb's copy holds only in-frame clones and misses some; the assay was immunoSEQ multiplex PCR. The sample lists 170,000 or so clones, around nine tenths occurring once. The material sequenced was peripheral blood. The receptors were gathered from a man aged 45-60 years with acute or convalescent COVID-19.

This clone was counted once. The genes are TRBV30 and TRBJ2-2; a possible D gene is TRBD1 (6 bases). The CDR3 extends over 16 amino acids. Germline V gene data show CDR1 as GTSNPN and CDR2 as SVGIG (reference sequence). V shed 0 bases and J shed 0 bases, with 11 bases lying between them. This chain's CDR3 is CAWSVPDRPNTGELFF. The CDR3 nucleotides are TGTGCCTGGAGTGTACCTGACAGGCCGAACACCGGGGAGCTGTTTTTT.

V gene TRBV7-8 combines with J gene TRBJ2-5, with 8 bases that match TRBD2. V was pared by 1 base and J by 4 bases, with 8 bases of the junction left unmatched. The germline CDR1 and CDR2 sequences are SGHVS and FQNEAQ. This CDR3 is 16 amino acids long. The CDR3 is CASSLGYSGTRETQYF. CDR3 in DNA: TGTGCCAGCAGCTTAGGATATAGCGGGACCCGAGAGACCCAGTACTTC.

Comments on this clone: The junction departs from the called germline gene at one end, perhaps through a read error. The chain recombines TRBV7-7 with TRBJ2-5, with a weak D call TRBD2 (6 bases). From germline, CDR1 is SSHAT and CDR2 FNYEAQ (reference sequence). The CDR3 covers 12 residues. CDR3 residues: CASSFAGETQYF. In nucleotides, the CDR3 is TGTGCTAGCAGCTTTGCGGGGGAGACCCAGTACTTC.

This chain uses TRBV2 with TRBJ2-7; 7 nucleotides line up with TRBD2. Germline loops: CDR1 SNHLY, CDR2 FYNNEI. CDR3 length equals 13 residues. Unmatched junction bases numbered 7, after V lost 8 bases and J lost 3 bases. CDR3 nucleotide sequence: TGTGCCAGCGGGAGGGACTACTTCTACGAGCAGTACTTC. Protein sequence: CASGRDYFYEQYF.

The chain carries TRBV19 and TRBJ2-6, with 11 bases lining up with TRBD1. Trimming cost V 7 bases and J 2 bases; bases outside gene matches: 4. There are 16 residues in the CDR3. Germline values: CDR1 LNHDA, CDR2 SQIVND (reference sequence). CDR3 sequence (DNA): TGTGCCAGTACCTGGACAGGGGGCACTGGGGCCAACGTCCTGACTTTC. Protein sequence: CASTWTGGTGANVLTF.

The CDR3 protein is CASGDSSLYEQYV. CDR3 in DNA: TGTGCCAGCGGGGACAGTTCGCTCTACGAGCAGTACGTC. The V call is TRBV6-5, the J call TRBJ2-7; the match to TRBD1 covers 7 bases. This CDR3 spans 13 amino acids. Germline CDR1 reads MNHEY; CDR2 reads SVGAGI. With 8 bases clipped from V and 3 bases from J, the junction kept 7 bases outside the gene matches.

This chain joins TRBV4-1 and TRBJ2-4, with no clear D. Germline CDR1 and CDR2: MGHRA and YSYEKL. This CDR3 is 17 amino acids long. Trimming pared 1 base from V and 0 bases from J, leaving 13 bases between. CDR3 amino acids: CASSQVSEKIAKNIQYF. As DNA, the CDR3 is TGCGCCAGCAGCCAAGTTTCCGAGAAAATAGCCAAAAACATTCAGTACTTC.

This chain joins TRBV19 and TRBJ2-2, with TRBD1 matching 8 bases. J was trimmed by 2 bases and V by 10 bases; bases with no gene match: 9. The CDR3 consists of 15 residues. CDR1 is LNHDA and CDR2 is SQIVND in the germline V gene (reference sequence). The CDR3 region has the DNA TGTGCCACCGGACAGGGAAAGACCAACACCGGGGAGCTGTTTTTT. It yields the protein CATGQGKTNTGELFF.

The rearrangement joins TRBV30 to TRBJ1-6; D is uncertain. The CDR3 consists of 18 residues. The germline gives CDR1 GTSNPN, CDR2 SVGIG (reference sequence). With 0 bases removed from V and 1 base from J, the gap between germline ends came to 16 bases. CDR3 loop: CAWSVPLARISYNSPLHF. CDR3 nucleotide sequence: TGTGCCTGGAGTGTACCCCTTGCCAGGATTTCCTATAATTCACCCCTCCACTTT.

The chain links TRBV4-1 to TRBJ2-4, with D possibly TRBD1 on 5 matching bases. The V gene's germline CDR1 is MGHRA and CDR2 YSYEKL. V lost 3 bases to trimming and J lost 0 bases, with 15 bases between them. The CDR3 is made up of 17 amino acids. The CDR3 protein is CASSHPRAGLAKNIQYF. CDR3 nucleotides: TGCGCCAGCAGCCATCCCAGGGCAGGATTAGCCAAAAACATTCAGTACTTC.

The chain uses TRBV4-1 and TRBJ1-6; 7 nucleotides agree with TRBD1. CDR1 is MGHRA, CDR2 YSYEKL, per germline. V lost 0 bases and J lost 8; bases outside the gene matches: 7. There are 16 residues in the CDR3. The CDR3 here is CASSQDRDRRYSPLHF. In nucleotides, the CDR3 is TGCGCCAGCAGCCAAGATCGGGACAGAAGATATTCACCCCTCCACTTT.

The rearrangement joins TRBV7-6 to TRBJ2-7; 8 bases match TRBD1. The CDR3 is 14 amino acids. CDR1 is SGHVS, CDR2 FNYEAQ, per germline. V shed 5 bases and J 4 bases; nucleotides not matched to a gene: 7. CDR3 region: CASSPLGQAYEQYF. The CDR3 bases are TGTGCCAGCAGCCCGCTGGGACAGGCATACGAGCAGTACTTC.

The gene calls are TRBV7-9 and TRBJ1-6; D is perhaps TRBD1 (6 bases). CDR1 is SEHNR, CDR2 FQNEAQ, per germline (reference sequence). This CDR3 contains 14 residues. V lost 0 bases and J 7 bases, leaving 7 bases between the germline ends. The CDR3, as DNA: TGTGCCAGCAGCTTAGCTGGACAGAATTCACCCCTCCACTTT. Its protein is CASSLAGQNSPLHF. The complete variable domain, with remaining parts taken from reference TRBV7-9 and TRBJ1-6, reads DTGVSQNPRHKITKRGQNVTFRCDPISEHNRLYWYRQTLGQGPEFLTYFQNEAQLEKSRLLSDRFSAERPKGSFSTLEIQRTEQGDSAMYLCASSLAGQNSPLHFGNGTRLTVT.

The V gene is TRBV7-8, the J gene TRBJ2-1; TRBD2 agrees at 13 bases. Germline loops: CDR1 SGHVS, CDR2 FQNEAQ. Trimming took 5 bases from V and 4 from J; bases not matched to a gene: 8. This CDR3 region has 17 residues. The DNA for the CDR3 is TGTGCCAGCAGCATTAGGAGGACTAGCGGGGGATACAATGAGCAGTTCTTC. Amino acid sequence: CASSIRRTSGGYNEQFF. The entire variable domain, with the rest obtained from reference TRBV7-8 and TRBJ2-1, is as follows: GAGVSQSPRYKVAKRGQDVALRCDPISGHVSLFWYQQALGQGPEFLTYFQNEAQLDKSGLPSDRFFAERPEGSVSTLKIQRTQQEDSAVYLCASSIRRTSGGYNEQFFGPGTRLTVL.

V gene TRBV11-2 combines with J gene TRBJ1-4; D is undetermined. CDR1 SGHAT and CDR2 FQNNGV come from the germline V gene. Trimming stripped 5 bases from V and 4 bases from J, with 11 bases between. The CDR3 is 14 amino acids. The CDR3 spells CASSPQAGNEKLFF. The CDR3 nucleotides read TGTGCCAGCAGCCCCCAAGCCGGTAATGAAAAACTGTTTTTT.

The CDR3 region is CASSLGDRGYNSPLHF. CDR3 DNA: TGTGCCAGCAGCCTCGGGGACAGGGGCTATAATTCACCCCTCCACTTT. The chain has TRBV4-2 and TRBJ1-6, with 10 bases lining up with TRBD1. V dropped 4 bases and J dropped 3; count of bases not matched to a gene: 3. Germline V gene lookup returns CDR1 LGHNA and CDR2 YNFKEQ. This CDR3 has 16 amino acids.

This sequence joins TRBV5-6 and TRBJ2-1, with TRBD2 matching 9 bases. V trimming: 0 bases; J trimming: 4 bases; junction bases outside the gene matches: 5. The germline V gene encodes CDR1 SGHDT and CDR2 YYEEEE. The CDR3 length is 16 residues. The CDR3 sequence is CASSLGLAGPYNEQFF. The CDR3 coding sequence is TGTGCCAGCAGCTTGGGCCTAGCGGGGCCATACAATGAGCAGTTCTTC.

The chain combines TRBV24-1 with TRBJ1-4; D remains ambiguous. This CDR3 spans 13 amino acids. V was clipped by 3 bases and J by 4 bases, with 5 bases between them. From germline, CDR1 is KGHDR and CDR2 SFDVKD. CDR3 sequence reads: CATSDPNNEKLFF. Written as DNA, the CDR3 is TGTGCCACCAGTGATCCAAATAATGAAAAACTGTTTTTT.

The chain links TRBV7-3 to TRBJ2-1; TRBD1 matches at 8 bases. The CDR3 runs 14 residues. Per the germline V gene, CDR1 is SGHTA and CDR2 is FQGTGA. V lost 2 bases to trimming and J lost 4 bases; unmatched junction nucleotides: 1. For the CDR3, the DNA is TGTGCCAGCAGCTTAGACAGGGGATACAATGAGCAGTTCTTC. Protein product: CASSLDRGYNEQFF.

This clone appeared a single time. The V call is TRBV6-4, the J call TRBJ2-7, with D perhaps TRBD1 (5 bases). From germline, CDR1 is MRHNA and CDR2 SNTAGT. The CDR3 totals 14 residues. V gave up 1 base and J gave up 3 bases, with 10 bases separating them. CDR3 loop: CASSDWQDNYEQYV. CDR3 nucleotides: TGTGCCAGCAGTGACTGGCAGGACAACTACGAGCAGTACGTC.

The rearrangement links TRBV19 to TRBJ1-2; D perhaps matches TRBD1 (5 bases). The CDR3 is made up of 12 amino acids. Germline V gives CDR1 LNHDA, CDR2 SQIVND (reference sequence). V was pared by 6 bases and J by 8 bases, with 13 bases between. The CDR3 DNA is TGTGCCAGTAGGCGACAGTCTAGGGGCTACACCTTC. Protein sequence: CASRRQSRGYTF. The whole variable domain, filled in from reference TRBV19 and TRBJ1-2, reads DGGITQSPKYLFRKEGQNVTLSCEQNLNHDAMYWYRQDPGQGLRLIYYSQIVNDFQKGDIAEGYSVSREKKESFPLTVTSAQKNPTAFYLCASRRQSRGYTFGSGTRLTVV.

The rearrangement links TRBV7-9 to TRBJ2-1, with 7 bases lining up with TRBD1. CDR3 length equals 14 residues. From germline, CDR1 is SEHNR and CDR2 FQNEAQ (reference sequence). V shed 5 bases, J shed 5 bases, and the junction held 6 bases outside the gene matches. CDR3 coding DNA: TGTGCCAGCAGCCTCCGGGACAGCAACAATGAGCAGTTCTTC. Its protein product is CASSLRDSNNEQFF.

The chain links TRBV11-1 to TRBJ2-5, with a possible D match to TRBD2 (7 bases). V lost 8 bases and J lost 3, with 22 bases in between. Germline loops: CDR1 SGHAT, CDR2 FQDESV (reference sequence). There are 16 residues in the CDR3. CDR3 loop: CASSNREGRRKETQYF. CDR3 DNA sequence: TGTGCCAGCTCGAACAGGGAGGGGCGACGGAAAGAGACCCAGTACTTC. Together with reference TRBV11-1 and TRBJ2-5, the CDR3 gives the full variable domain: EAEVAQSPRYKITEKSQAVAFWCDPISGHATLYWYRQILGQGPELLVQFQDESVVDDSQLPKDRFSAERLKGVDSTLKIQPAELGDSAMYLCASSNREGRRKETQYFGPGTRLLVL.

This chain links TRBV10-3 with TRBJ1-1, with 9 bases aligning to TRBD1. The CDR3 has 15 amino acids. V was pared by 2 bases and J by 4 bases, with 5 bases of the junction left unmatched. CDR1 is ENHRY, CDR2 SYGVKD, per germline. CDR3 loop: CAISETGGAGTEAFF. CDR3 bases: TGTGCCATCAGTGAGACAGGGGGCGCGGGCACTGAAGCTTTCTTT.

V and J are TRBV9 and TRBJ1-1; maybe TRBD1 (6 bases). The V and J ends lost 0 bases and 2 bases respectively, with 11 bases between them. The CDR3 covers 15 residues. Germline V gene data show CDR1 as SGDLS and CDR2 as YYNGEE. The CDR3 loop is CASSVGAGANTEAFF. In nucleotides, the CDR3 is TGTGCCAGCAGCGTAGGGGCAGGGGCCAACACTGAAGCTTTCTTT.

This chain connects TRBV5-1 to TRBJ2-3; TRBD2 matches 13 bases. CDR3 length: 19 residues. CDR1 is SGHRS and CDR2 is YFSETQ in the germline V gene. V was clipped by 3 bases and J by 1 base; unmatched bases: 11. CDR3 sequence reads: CASSWGLAGSSFGTDTQYF. DNA for the CDR3: TGCGCCAGCAGCTGGGGACTAGCGGGAAGTAGTTTCGGCACAGATACGCAGTATTTT. Filled out from reference TRBV5-1 and TRBJ2-3, the complete variable domain reads KAGVTQTPRYLIKTRGQQVTLSCSPISGHRSVSWYQQTPGQGLQFLFEYFSETQRNKGNFPGRFSGRQFSNSRSEMNVSTLELGDSALYLCASSWGLAGSSFGTDTQYFGPGTRLTVL.

V usage is TRBV7-2 and J usage is TRBJ1-1, with D possibly being TRBD1 (5 bases). The CDR3 contains 14 residues. Trimming shortened V by 8 bases and J by 0 bases, and 13 bases separated the two germline ends. The germline V gene encodes CDR1 SGHTA and CDR2 FQGNSA. The CDR3 coding sequence is TGTGCCAGCTACCGACAGAACTTGAACACTGAAGCTTTCTTT. It yields the protein CASYRQNLNTEAFF.

The V gene is TRBV18, the J gene TRBJ2-5, with 9 nucleotides matching TRBD1. J lost 1 base, V lost 5 bases, and 5 bases had no gene match. The CDR3 contains 15 residues. CDR1 is KGHSH, CDR2 LQKENI, per germline. The CDR3 is CASSGTGRPQETQYF. The CDR3 bases are TGTGCCAGCTCAGGGACAGGGCGACCCCAAGAGACCCAGTACTTC.

J is TRBJ2-2 and V is TRBV7-2, with D maybe TRBD2 (5 bases). The CDR3 loop spans 16 amino acids. Trimming shortened V by 2 bases and J by 7 bases, and 17 bases separated the two germline ends. Germline assignment: CDR1 SGHTA and CDR2 FQGNSA. CDR3 in DNA: TGTGCCAGCAGCTTATACCCTACGGGGTTGGACGGGGAGCTGTTTTTT. This translates into CASSLYPTGLDGELFF. Using reference TRBV7-2 and TRBJ2-2 for the parts outside the CDR3, the full variable domain is GAGVSQSPSNKVTEKGKDVELRCDPISGHTALYWYRQSLGQGLEFLIYFQGNSAPDKSGLPSDRFSAERTGGSVSTLTIQRTQQEDSAVYLCASSLYPTGLDGELFFGEGSRLTVL.

The CDR3 region has the DNA TGTGCCAGCAGCCAAGGAGGGCTTAGCAATCAGCCCCAGCATTTT. This encodes CASSQGGLSNQPQHF. The chain links TRBV14 to TRBJ1-5; D not certain. V lost 1 base and J 0 bases, leaving 7 bases between the germline ends. This CDR3 is built from 15 residues. The germline V gene has CDR1 SGHDN and CDR2 FVKESK.

The chain combines TRBV3-1 (or the pseudogene TRBV3-2) with TRBJ2-7; TRBD1 is a possible D gene (6 bases). With 5 bases removed from V and 2 bases from J, the gap between germline ends came to 16 bases. The germline V gene encodes CDR1 LGHDT and CDR2 YNNKEL (reference sequence). CDR3 length equals 15 residues. DNA for the CDR3: TGTGCCAGCAGCAGACACGGACAGAGCACCTACGAGCAGTACTTC. It encodes CASSRHGQSTYEQYF.

The chain uses TRBV4-2 and TRBJ2-3; maybe TRBD2 (5 bases). V lost 5 bases to trimming and J lost 0 bases, with 12 bases between them. The CDR3 totals 15 residues. Germline CDR1 LGHNA, CDR2 YNFKEQ. The CDR3 reads CASSSGISSTDTQYF. The CDR3 bases are TGTGCCAGCAGCTCGGGAATTTCTAGCACAGATACGCAGTATTTT.